Below are 17 T cell receptor beta chains sequenced from a single sample in a study of early stage breast cancer tumors. Data came from immunoSEQ multiplex PCR; TCRdb stores just in-frame clones and leaves some out. Of 25,000 to 30,000 clones listed, about 70% are singletons. Sequencing input: blood. Source of these receptors: a person aged 45-65 years with breast cancer.

In DNA, the CDR3 is TGTGCCACCCGGGTCTCAGCTAACTATGGCTACACCTTC. Residues: CATRVSANYGYTF. The chain employs TRBV10-3 and TRBJ1-2; no firm D call. Deletions cut 10 bases from V and 0 bases from J, with 12 bases between. CDR3 length: 13 residues. Germline V gene data show CDR1 as ENHRY and CDR2 as SYGVKD.

J is TRBJ1-2 and V is TRBV5-6; TRBD1 might be the D (5 bases). The length of the CDR3 is 14 residues. CDR1 is SGHDT, CDR2 YYEEEE, per germline. The V and J ends lost 2 bases and 0 bases respectively, with 8 bases between them. Here the CDR3 reads CASSLIQANYGYTF. In DNA form, the CDR3 reads TGTGCCAGCAGCTTAATACAGGCTAACTATGGCTACACCTTC.

The V and J genes are TRBV7-9 and TRBJ2-5; 8 bases align to TRBD2. CDR1 and CDR2 from the germline V gene are SEHNR and FQNEAQ (reference sequence). The CDR3 is 14 residues long. J lost 1 base, V lost 5 bases, and 3 bases had no gene match. This chain's CDR3 is CASSLTSGQETQYF. CDR3 nucleotide sequence: TGTGCCAGCAGCCTAACTAGCGGCCAAGAGACCCAGTACTTC.

This sequence joins TRBV11-1 and TRBJ2-1, with TRBD2 matching 9 bases. Looked up from germline, CDR1 is SGHAT and CDR2 is FQDESV (reference sequence). After removal of 4 bases from V and 14 bases from J, the junction contained 6 bases not matched to a gene. This CDR3 comprises 12 residues. The CDR3 loop reads CASSSRAGGKFF. The DNA for the CDR3 is TGTGCCAGCAGCTCTAGAGCGGGGGGAAAGTTCTTC.

V and J are TRBV18 and TRBJ2-1, with TRBD2 as a possible D gene (5 bases). The CDR3 is 17 residues long. Looked up from germline, CDR1 is KGHSH and CDR2 is LQKENI. V was pared by 0 bases and J by 4 bases, with 16 bases between. The CDR3 loop reads CASSPPGSLASYNEQFF. CDR3 DNA: TGTGCCAGCTCACCACCGGGTAGTCTAGCTTCGTACAATGAGCAGTTCTTC.

This chain joins TRBV5-5 and TRBJ1-5; D perhaps matches TRBD1 (5 bases). V shed 4 bases and J shed 1 base, with 12 bases lying between them. The germline V gene encodes CDR1 SGHKS and CDR2 YYEKEE (reference sequence). This CDR3 has 15 amino acids. The CDR3 spells CASSEGQASNQPQHF. CDR3 in DNA: TGTGCCAGCAGCGAGGGGCAAGCAAGCAATCAGCCCCAGCATTTT.

V is TRBV7-9 and J is TRBJ2-3, with 7 bases aligning to TRBD2. This CDR3 is 15 amino acids long. Per germline, CDR1 SEHNR and CDR2 FQNEAQ (reference sequence). The trim removed 1 base at V and 2 bases at J, leaving 3 bases unmatched. The CDR3 DNA reads TGTGCCAGCAGCTTAGGGGAGCGGGACACAGATACGCAGTATTTT. Encoded protein: CASSLGERDTDTQYF.

V gene TRBV7-8 combines with J gene TRBJ2-7, with TRBD2 identical over 12 bases. V was pared by 4 bases and J by 2 bases, with 3 bases of the junction left unmatched. The CDR3 consists of 15 residues. CDR1 and CDR2 from the germline V gene are SGHVS and FQNEAQ. The CDR3 reads CASSWTSGIPYEQYF. CDR3 DNA sequence: TGTGCCAGCAGCTGGACTAGCGGGATACCCTACGAGCAGTACTTC.

The gene calls are TRBV4-2 and TRBJ1-3; possibly TRBD1 for D (5 bases). Between the trimmed V and J ends, which lost 4 bases and 2 bases, there was a span of 12 bases. This CDR3 has 15 amino acids. CDR1 LGHNA and CDR2 YNFKEQ come from the germline V gene. The DNA for the CDR3 is TGTGCCAGCAGCCGGGCAGGGATCGCTGGAAACACCATATATTTT. It yields the protein CASSRAGIAGNTIYF.

CDR3 protein: CASSTDGGREKLFF. CDR3 bases: TGTGCCAGCAGTACGGACGGGGGTCGGGAAAAACTGTTTTTT. The chain is built from TRBV2 and TRBJ1-4; a weak D match, TRBD1 (5 bases). CDR1 is SNHLY, CDR2 FYNNEI, per germline. V was pared by 5 bases and J by 8 bases, with 15 bases between. The CDR3 runs 14 residues.

The chain is built from TRBV5-6 and TRBJ2-7; D is ambiguous. Germline V gene lookup returns CDR1 SGHDT and CDR2 YYEEEE. With 1 base removed from V and 4 bases from J, the gap between germline ends came to 12 bases. This CDR3 comprises 14 residues. For the CDR3, the DNA is TGTGCCAGCAGCTTGATTAGATACGGTTACGAGCAGTACTTC. This gives the protein CASSLIRYGYEQYF.

The J gene is TRBJ2-2, the V gene TRBV18; 12 bases fit TRBD2. With 3 bases clipped from V and 6 bases from J, the junction kept 5 bases outside the gene matches. Looked up from germline, CDR1 is KGHSH and CDR2 is LQKENI. The CDR3 is 16 amino acids. For the CDR3, the DNA is TGTGCCAGCTCACCCCCGGGACTAGCGGGTTCCGGGGAGCTGTTTTTT. It is translated as CASSPPGLAGSGELFF.

The J gene is TRBJ2-1, the V gene TRBV7-9; D might be TRBD1 or TRBD2, each matching 5 bases. Trimming took off 5 bases at V and 3 bases at J, with 11 bases between the two ends. The CDR3 loop spans 14 amino acids. Germline V gene sequence: CDR1 SEHNR, CDR2 FQNEAQ (reference sequence). The CDR3 spells CASSARDGYNEQFF. The CDR3 DNA reads as TGTGCCAGCAGCGCCCGGGACGGCTACAATGAGCAGTTCTTC.

V gene TRBV7-3 combines with J gene TRBJ1-1; possibly TRBD1 for D (6 bases). The CDR3 loop spans 16 amino acids. V lost 1 base and J 5 bases, leaving 17 bases between the germline ends. Germline lookup yields CDR1 SGHTA and CDR2 FQGTGA. The CDR3 DNA follows: TGTGCCAGCAGCTTAATTCGTAGGGGGGATTGGACTGAAGCTTTCTTT. Its translation: CASSLIRRGDWTEAFF.

This clone was counted only a few times. The gene calls are TRBV15 and TRBJ2-1, with TRBD2 matching over 11 bases. Trimming at V came to 3 bases and at J to 7 bases, leaving 5 bases not matched to a gene. Germline V gives CDR1 LNHNV, CDR2 YYDKDF (reference sequence). The CDR3 consists of 15 residues. The CDR3 loop is CATSRLAGGRNEQFF. The CDR3, as DNA: TGTGCCACCAGCAGGCTAGCGGGGGGAAGGAATGAGCAGTTCTTC.

V gene TRBV5-6 combines with J gene TRBJ1-2; no firm D call. CDR3 length: 14 residues. Germline values: CDR1 SGHDT, CDR2 YYEEEE. The V end was cut by 7 bases, the J end by 4 bases, with 17 bases between. The CDR3 DNA reads TGTGCCAGCGGCTCAGGCAGAGCCCTCTATGGCTACACCTTC. Translation: CASGSGRALYGYTF.

This rearrangement joins TRBV30 to TRBJ2-5; possible D gene TRBD2, 6 bases. This CDR3 has 15 residues. The V end was cut by 0 bases, the J end by 2 bases, with 13 bases between. Germline loops: CDR1 GTSNPN, CDR2 SVGIG (reference sequence). The CDR3 here is CAWSVTFGGQETQYF. The CDR3 bases are TGTGCCTGGAGTGTAACATTCGGGGGACAAGAGACCCAGTACTTC.